The 10 T cell receptor beta chains listed next were all sequenced from one sample in a study of blood T cell repertoires in COVID-19. Assay used: immunoSEQ multiplex PCR; TCRdb lists only in-frame clones, some missing. The data contain about 18,000 clones, roughly 89% of them seen just once; the ten biggest clones take up about 13%. The source material was peripheral blood. All receptors derive from a man aged 55 to 70 with active COVID-19.

The CDR3 DNA sequence: TGTGCCAGCAGTCCGGACAGGGACTATGGCTACACCTTC. Residues: CASSPDRDYGYTF. This chain joins TRBV2 and TRBJ1-2; TRBD1 agrees at 8 bases. This CDR3 is built from 13 residues. The V gene's germline CDR1 is SNHLY and CDR2 FYNNEI. V dropped 5 bases and J dropped 3; count of bases not matched to a gene: 2.

This clone has just a few counts. The V and J genes are TRBV4-3 and TRBJ2-7; 8 bases fit TRBD1. Germline assignment: CDR1 LGHNA and CDR2 YSLEER. V lost 2 bases to trimming and J lost 3 bases; unmatched junction nucleotides: 9. This CDR3 contains 16 residues. Here the CDR3 DNA reads TGCGCCAGCAGCCAATCACGGACAGGGAGTTTCTACGAGCAGTACTTC. It is translated as CASSQSRTGSFYEQYF.

The chain has TRBV5-1 and TRBJ2-1; tentative D call: TRBD2 (7 bases). The CDR3 is 16 amino acids. CDR1 is SGHRS and CDR2 is YFSETQ in the germline V gene. V lost 3 bases and J lost 6, with 19 bases in between. The CDR3, as DNA: TGCGCCAGCAGCTCAGTTTTGGGGGGGCACGTCAATGAGCAGTTCTTC. Amino acid sequence: CASSSVLGGHVNEQFF.

The chain is built from TRBV19 and TRBJ1-4, with 10 bases lining up with TRBD1. Looked up from germline, CDR1 is LNHDA and CDR2 is SQIVND (reference sequence). The V gene end was trimmed by 7 bases and the J gene end by 6 bases; junction bases not matched to a gene: 5. The CDR3 runs 14 residues. The CDR3, as DNA: TGTGCCAGTACTAGGACAGGGGGTGATGAAAAACTGTTTTTT. Its translation is CASTRTGGDEKLFF. Looking up the rest from reference TRBV19 and TRBJ1-4 gives the full variable domain: DGGITQSPKYLFRKEGQNVTLSCEQNLNHDAMYWYRQDPGQGLRLIYYSQIVNDFQKGDIAEGYSVSREKKESFPLTVTSAQKNPTAFYLCASTRTGGDEKLFFGSGTQLSVL.

The CDR3 reads CASSLFGSSYNEQFF. The CDR3, as DNA: TGCGCCAGCAGCTTGTTTGGGAGCTCCTACAATGAGCAGTTCTTC. The gene calls are TRBV5-1 and TRBJ2-1; perhaps TRBD2 as D (5 bases). V dropped 1 base and J dropped 0 bases, with 8 bases sitting between them. The CDR3 is made up of 15 amino acids. Germline assignment: CDR1 SGHRS and CDR2 YFSETQ.

The rearrangement links TRBV30 to TRBJ1-1; D not certain. The CDR3 has 14 residues. The germline CDR1 and CDR2 sequences are GTSNPN and SVGIG (reference sequence). Deletions cut 8 bases from V and 0 bases from J, with 16 bases between. The CDR3 DNA sequence: TGTGCCGGGATGAGGAACGGGGTGAACACTGAAGCTTTCTTT. Its translation: CAGMRNGVNTEAFF. The full variable domain, completed using reference TRBV30 and TRBJ1-1, is SQTIHQWPATLVQPVGSPLSLECTVEGTSNPNLYWYRQAAGRGLQLLFYSVGIGQISSEVPQNLSASRPQDRQFILSSKKLLLSDSGFYLCAGMRNGVNTEAFFGQGTRLTVV.

V usage is TRBV7-9 and J usage is TRBJ1-2; no clear D. The CDR3 contains 14 residues. Between the trimmed V and J ends, which lost 4 bases and 3 bases, there was a span of 12 bases. CDR1 SEHNR and CDR2 FQNEAQ come from the germline V gene (reference sequence). CDR3 residues: CASSSGSFHYGYTF. Written as DNA, the CDR3 is TGTGCCAGCAGCTCCGGGTCCTTTCACTATGGCTACACCTTC.

DNA of the CDR3: TGCAGCGTTGATGCGTGGGGGACAGGGGGCGGTGGCTATGGCTACACCTTC. Protein sequence: CSVDAWGTGGGGYGYTF. This chain links TRBV29-1 with TRBJ1-2, with TRBD1 matching over 12 bases. Germline V gene sequence: CDR1 SQVTM, CDR2 ANQGSEA. After removal of 3 bases from V and 4 bases from J, the junction contained 12 bases not matched to a gene. The CDR3 has 17 residues.

This chain links TRBV4-1 with TRBJ2-7, with TRBD2 matching over 13 bases. Unmatched junction bases numbered 10, after V lost 1 base and J lost 4 bases. The germline CDR1 and CDR2 sequences are MGHRA and YSYEKL. The CDR3 consists of 18 residues. CDR3 region: CASSQGRGLAGEGYEQYF. The CDR3 DNA reads TGCGCCAGCAGCCAAGGGAGAGGACTAGCGGGAGAGGGTTACGAGCAGTACTTC.

This clone was found a few times. The V and J genes are TRBV7-3 and TRBJ2-7; 7 nucleotides line up with TRBD2. The trim removed 0 bases at V and 6 bases at J, leaving 2 bases unmatched. The CDR3 sequence is 13 residues long. The germline V gene encodes CDR1 SGHTA and CDR2 FQGTGA. The CDR3 bases are TGTGCCAGCAGCTTAACGGGGGGGTCCGAGCAGTACTTC. Its protein product is CASSLTGGSEQYF.